A single sample is the source of the 11 T cell receptor beta chains below, sequenced in a study of Ad26.COV2.S vaccination and SARS-CoV-2 variants. TCRdb's copy holds only in-frame clones and misses some; the assay was immunoSEQ multiplex PCR. The sample carries hundreds of thousands of clones, around 86% recorded once. This sample's treatment: some 20 received Ad26.COV2.S at low or high dose, single or two shots; about 5 received placebo; per-sample allocation not given. Specimens were obtained on day 63 following the first vaccine or placebo injection. The source was peripheral blood, collected in a trial of Ad26.COV2.S vaccine versus placebo. The receptors come from a person between 18 and 59 years old who received the Ad26.COV2.S COVID-19 vaccine or a placebo.

The rearrangement joins TRBV29-1 to TRBJ2-1; 16 nucleotides match TRBD2. CDR1 is SQVTM, CDR2 ANQGSEA, per germline. The CDR3 has 14 amino acids. V shed 6 bases and J 9 bases; nucleotides not matched to a gene: 5. The CDR3 here is CSVGTSGGAGEQFF. The CDR3 DNA follows: TGCAGCGTCGGGACTAGCGGGGGGGCCGGTGAGCAGTTCTTC.

The rearrangement links TRBV7-8 to TRBJ2-1; TRBD1 agrees at 8 bases. The CDR3 runs to 15 residues. Germline V gene lookup returns CDR1 SGHVS and CDR2 FQNEAQ. Trimming removed 3 bases from V and 3 bases from J; junction bases left unmatched: 4. The CDR3 sequence: CASSLQGALYNEQFF. The DNA of the CDR3 is TGTGCCAGCAGCTTGCAGGGGGCGCTCTACAATGAGCAGTTCTTC.

J is TRBJ1-1 and V is TRBV5-1; 8 bases are a match to TRBD1. Germline V gene lookup returns CDR1 SGHRS and CDR2 YFSETQ. After removal of 6 bases from V and 0 bases from J, the junction contained 13 bases not matched to a gene. The CDR3 totals 17 residues. The CDR3 sequence: CASTRYQGASLNTEAFF. CDR3 bases: TGCGCCAGCACACGATATCAGGGGGCTAGTTTGAACACTGAAGCTTTCTTT.

The chain has TRBV5-4 and TRBJ2-3; no clear D. CDR3 length equals 11 residues. Germline V gene lookup returns CDR1 SGHNT and CDR2 YYREEE (reference sequence). Trimming shortened V by 0 bases and J by 5 bases, and 1 base separated the two germline ends. CDR3 DNA sequence: TGTGCCAGCAGCTTGGAAGATACGCAGTATTTT. Translating it yields CASSLEDTQYF.

V and J are TRBV5-8 and TRBJ2-7; D possibly corresponds to TRBD2 (6 bases). V lost 4 bases, J lost 3 bases, and 11 bases lay in between. This CDR3 comprises 13 residues. Germline CDR1 SGHTS, CDR2 YDEGEE. For the CDR3, the DNA is TGTGCCAGCAGCCGGGGGAGAGACTACGAGCAGTACTTC. Amino acid sequence: CASSRGRDYEQYF.

This chain links TRBV4-1 with TRBJ1-2; no reliable D call. The ends were cut back, 3 bases at V and 8 bases at J, with 7 bases in the middle. The germline V gene has CDR1 MGHRA and CDR2 YSYEKL. This CDR3 comprises 11 residues. The DNA of the CDR3 is TGCGCCAGCAGCCAGGATGGGGGCTACACCTTC. Protein: CASSQDGGYTF.

This chain uses TRBV6-2 or TRBV6-3 with TRBJ2-7; no clear D gene. The CDR3 runs to 15 residues. Looked up from germline, CDR1 is MNHEY and CDR2 is SVGEGT. V was clipped by 2 bases and J by 6 bases, with 17 bases between them. CDR3: CASSYPYPDGGEQYF. The CDR3 coding sequence is TGTGCCAGCAGTTACCCTTACCCGGACGGCGGCGAGCAGTACTTC.

The genes are TRBV30 and TRBJ1-5; no definite D call. The CDR3 totals 13 residues. The ends were cut back, 3 bases at V and 6 bases at J, with 12 bases in the middle. Germline V gene lookup returns CDR1 GTSNPN and CDR2 SVGIG (reference sequence). The DNA of the CDR3 is TGTGCCTGGAGACCCCGTACGGGTCAGCCCCAGCATTTT. This encodes CAWRPRTGQPQHF. The full variable domain, its missing parts supplied by reference TRBV30 and TRBJ1-5, is SQTIHQWPATLVQPVGSPLSLECTVEGTSNPNLYWYRQAAGRGLQLLFYSVGIGQISSEVPQNLSASRPQDRQFILSSKKLLLSDSGFYLCAWRPRTGQPQHFGDGTRLSIL.

This chain joins TRBV10-3 and TRBJ1-1; D gene unclear. The CDR3 is made up of 14 amino acids. Between the trimmed V and J ends, which lost 0 bases and 2 bases, there was a span of 7 bases. Germline V gene data show CDR1 as ENHRY and CDR2 as SYGVKD. DNA for the CDR3: TGTGCCATCAGTGAGTCGGGCGGTAACACTGAAGCTTTCTTT. Encoded protein: CAISESGGNTEAFF.

V gene TRBV4-3 combines with J gene TRBJ1-5; D uncertain. Germline V gene sequence: CDR1 LGHNA, CDR2 YSLEER. The CDR3 is 16 amino acids. Trimming took off 0 bases at V and 4 bases at J, with 13 bases between the two ends. The CDR3 nucleotides read TGCGCCAGCAGCCAAGAATTGGGCAGAGGGAATCAGCCCCAGCATTTT. Translation gives CASSQELGRGNQPQHF.

The chain has TRBV11-3 and TRBJ2-7; D gene unclear. CDR3 size: 16 residues. The germline V gene has CDR1 SGHNT and CDR2 YENEEA. V gave up 1 base and J gave up 7 bases, with 20 bases separating them. CDR3 nucleotides: TGTGCCAGCAGCTTAGTGGTAGACCGCAGACCTAGGGAGCAGTACTTC. Translation gives CASSLVVDRRPREQYF.